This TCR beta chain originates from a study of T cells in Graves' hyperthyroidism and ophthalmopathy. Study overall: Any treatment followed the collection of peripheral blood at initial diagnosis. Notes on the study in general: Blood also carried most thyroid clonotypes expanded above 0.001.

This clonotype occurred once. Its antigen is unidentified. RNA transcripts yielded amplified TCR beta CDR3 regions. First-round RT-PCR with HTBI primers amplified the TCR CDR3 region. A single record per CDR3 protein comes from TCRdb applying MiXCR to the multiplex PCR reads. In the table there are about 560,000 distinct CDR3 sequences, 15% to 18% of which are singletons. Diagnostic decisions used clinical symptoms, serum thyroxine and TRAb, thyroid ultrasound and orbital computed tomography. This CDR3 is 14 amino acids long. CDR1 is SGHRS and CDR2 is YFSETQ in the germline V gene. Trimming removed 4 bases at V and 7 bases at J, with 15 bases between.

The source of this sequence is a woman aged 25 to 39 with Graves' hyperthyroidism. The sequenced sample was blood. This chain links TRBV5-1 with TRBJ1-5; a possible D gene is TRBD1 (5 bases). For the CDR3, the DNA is TGCGCCAGCAGCATGGGACCACAGGAACAGCCCCAGCATTTT. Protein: CASSMGPQEQPQHF.